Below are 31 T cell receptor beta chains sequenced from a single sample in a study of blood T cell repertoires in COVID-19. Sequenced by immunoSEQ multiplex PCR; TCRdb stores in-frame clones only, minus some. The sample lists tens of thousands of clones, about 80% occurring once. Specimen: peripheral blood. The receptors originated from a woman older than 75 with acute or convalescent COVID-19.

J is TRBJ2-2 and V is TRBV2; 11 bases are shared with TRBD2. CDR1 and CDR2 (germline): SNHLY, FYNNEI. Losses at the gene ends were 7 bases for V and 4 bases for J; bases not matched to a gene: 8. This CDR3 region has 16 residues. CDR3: CASILAGGGGTGELFF. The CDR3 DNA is TGTGCCAGCATCCTAGCGGGAGGTGGCGGCACCGGGGAGCTGTTTTTT.

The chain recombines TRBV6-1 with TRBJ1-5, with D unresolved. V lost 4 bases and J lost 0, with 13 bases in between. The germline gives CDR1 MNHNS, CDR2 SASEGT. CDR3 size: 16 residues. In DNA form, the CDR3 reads TGTGCCAGCAGTGTTCTAATTTCTTATAGCAATCAGCCCCAGCATTTT. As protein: CASSVLISYSNQPQHF.

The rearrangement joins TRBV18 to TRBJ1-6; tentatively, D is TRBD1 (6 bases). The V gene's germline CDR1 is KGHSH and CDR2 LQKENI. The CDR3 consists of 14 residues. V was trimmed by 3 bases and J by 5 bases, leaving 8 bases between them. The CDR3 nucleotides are TGTGCCAGCTCACCGGCAGGGGATAATTCACCCCTCCACTTT. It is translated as CASSPAGDNSPLHF.

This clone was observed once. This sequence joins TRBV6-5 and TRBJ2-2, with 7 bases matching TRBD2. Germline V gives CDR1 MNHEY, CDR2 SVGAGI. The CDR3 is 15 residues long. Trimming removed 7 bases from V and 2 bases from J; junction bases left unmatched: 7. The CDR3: CASNPGGLNTGELFF. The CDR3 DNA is TGTGCCAGCAATCCTGGGGGACTAAACACCGGGGAGCTGTTTTTT.

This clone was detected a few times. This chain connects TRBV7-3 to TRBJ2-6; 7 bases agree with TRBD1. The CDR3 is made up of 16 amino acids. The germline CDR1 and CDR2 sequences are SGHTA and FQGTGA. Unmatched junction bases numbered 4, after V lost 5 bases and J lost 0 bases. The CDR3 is CASSRDSFSGANVLTF. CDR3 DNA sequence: TGTGCCAGCAGCCGGGACAGCTTCTCTGGGGCCAACGTCCTGACTTTC.

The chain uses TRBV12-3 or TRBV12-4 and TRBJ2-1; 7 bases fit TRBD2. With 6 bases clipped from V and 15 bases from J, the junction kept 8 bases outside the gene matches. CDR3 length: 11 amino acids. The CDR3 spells CASSLGREPFF. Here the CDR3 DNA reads TGTGCCAGCAGCCTTGGGAGGGAACCGTTCTTC.

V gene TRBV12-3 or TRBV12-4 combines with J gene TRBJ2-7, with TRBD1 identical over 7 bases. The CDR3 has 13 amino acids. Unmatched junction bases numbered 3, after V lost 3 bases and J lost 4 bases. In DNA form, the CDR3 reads TGTGCCAGCAGTTTGGGGACAGTTTACGAGCAGTACTTC. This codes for CASSLGTVYEQYF.

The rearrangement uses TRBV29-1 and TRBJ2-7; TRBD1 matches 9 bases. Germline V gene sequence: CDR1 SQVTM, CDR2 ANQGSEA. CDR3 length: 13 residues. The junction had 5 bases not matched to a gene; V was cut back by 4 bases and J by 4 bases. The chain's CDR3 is CSVAWTGAYEQYF. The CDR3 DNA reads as TGCAGCGTTGCTTGGACAGGGGCTTACGAGCAGTACTTC.

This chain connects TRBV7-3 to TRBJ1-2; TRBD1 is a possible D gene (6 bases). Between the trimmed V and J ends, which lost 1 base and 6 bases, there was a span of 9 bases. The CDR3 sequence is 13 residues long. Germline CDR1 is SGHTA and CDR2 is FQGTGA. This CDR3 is CASSLSGGDGYTF. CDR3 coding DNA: TGTGCCAGCAGCTTAAGCGGGGGCGATGGCTACACCTTC.

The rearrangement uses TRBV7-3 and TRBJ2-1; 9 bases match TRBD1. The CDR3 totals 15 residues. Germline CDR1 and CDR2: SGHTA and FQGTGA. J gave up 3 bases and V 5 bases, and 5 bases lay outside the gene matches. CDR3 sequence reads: CASSLQGAGYNEQFF. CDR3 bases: TGTGCCAGCAGCCTACAGGGGGCGGGCTACAATGAGCAGTTCTTC.

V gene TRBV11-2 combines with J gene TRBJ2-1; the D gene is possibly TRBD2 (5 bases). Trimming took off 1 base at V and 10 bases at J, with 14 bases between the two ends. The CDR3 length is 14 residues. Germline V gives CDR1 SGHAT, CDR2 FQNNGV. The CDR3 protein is CASSLAGRKEEQFF. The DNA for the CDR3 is TGTGCCAGCAGCTTAGCGGGGAGAAAGGAGGAGCAGTTCTTC.

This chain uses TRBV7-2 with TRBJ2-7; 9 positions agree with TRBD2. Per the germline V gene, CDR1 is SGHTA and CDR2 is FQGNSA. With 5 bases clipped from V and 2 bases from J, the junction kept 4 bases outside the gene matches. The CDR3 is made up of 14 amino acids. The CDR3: CASSGAGGPYEQYF. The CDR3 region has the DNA TGTGCCAGCAGCGGGGCGGGAGGGCCCTACGAGCAGTACTTC.

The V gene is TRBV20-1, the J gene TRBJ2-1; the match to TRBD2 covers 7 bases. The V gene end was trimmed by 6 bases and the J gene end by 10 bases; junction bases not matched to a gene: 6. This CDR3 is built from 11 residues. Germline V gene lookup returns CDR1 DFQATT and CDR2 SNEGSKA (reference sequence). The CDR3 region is CSAKSGTEQFF. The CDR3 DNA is TGCAGTGCCAAAAGCGGGACCGAGCAGTTCTTC.

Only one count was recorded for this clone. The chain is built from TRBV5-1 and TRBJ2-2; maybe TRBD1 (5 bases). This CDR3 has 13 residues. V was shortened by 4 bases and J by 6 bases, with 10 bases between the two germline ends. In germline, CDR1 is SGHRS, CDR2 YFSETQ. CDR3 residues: CASSIQGPGELFF. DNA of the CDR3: TGCGCCAGCAGCATCCAGGGTCCCGGGGAGCTGTTTTTT.

The CDR3 reads CASSLAGLAGGPGIQYF. Here the CDR3 DNA reads TGTGCCAGCAGCTTAGCTGGACTAGCGGGGGGGCCGGGCATTCAGTACTTC. This sequence joins TRBV7-2 and TRBJ2-4; TRBD2 aligns across 15 bases. Germline-derived CDR1 and CDR2 are SGHTA and FQGNSA. Trimming at V came to 0 bases and at J to 9 bases, leaving 6 bases not matched to a gene. The CDR3 is made up of 17 amino acids.

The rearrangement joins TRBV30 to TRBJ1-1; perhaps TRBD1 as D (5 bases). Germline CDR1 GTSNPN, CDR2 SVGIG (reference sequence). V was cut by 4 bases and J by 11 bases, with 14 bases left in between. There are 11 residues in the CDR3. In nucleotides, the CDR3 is TGTGCCTGGACCCAGGGAGGCGGGGCTTTCTTT. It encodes CAWTQGGGAFF.

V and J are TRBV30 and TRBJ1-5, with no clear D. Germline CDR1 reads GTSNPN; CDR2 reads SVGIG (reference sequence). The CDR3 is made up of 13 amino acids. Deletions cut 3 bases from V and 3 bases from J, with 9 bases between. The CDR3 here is CAWRQDSNQPQHF. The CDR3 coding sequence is TGTGCCTGGAGGCAGGATTCCAATCAGCCCCAGCATTTT.

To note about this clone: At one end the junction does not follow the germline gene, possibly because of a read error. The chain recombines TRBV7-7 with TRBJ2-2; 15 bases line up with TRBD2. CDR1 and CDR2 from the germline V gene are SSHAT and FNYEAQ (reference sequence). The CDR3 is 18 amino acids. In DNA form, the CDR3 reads TGTGCTAGCAGCCCCCGGACTAGCGGGGGGGTGGACACCGGGGAGCTGTTTTTT. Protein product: CASSPRTSGGVDTGELFF. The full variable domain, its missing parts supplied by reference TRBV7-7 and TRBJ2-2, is GAGVSQSPRYKVTKRGQDVTLRCDPISSHATLYWYQQALGQGPEFLTYFNYEAQPDKSGLPSDRFSAERPEGSISTLTIQRTEQRDSAMYRCASSPRTSGGVDTGELFFGEGSRLTVL.

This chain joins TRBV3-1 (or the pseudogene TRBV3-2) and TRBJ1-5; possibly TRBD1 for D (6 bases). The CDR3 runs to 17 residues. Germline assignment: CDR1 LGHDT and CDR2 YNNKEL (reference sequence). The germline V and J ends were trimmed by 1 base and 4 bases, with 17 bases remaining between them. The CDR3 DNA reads TGTGCCAGCAGCCAAGGCACACCGGGACACGTTAATCAGCCCCAGCATTTT. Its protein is CASSQGTPGHVNQPQHF.

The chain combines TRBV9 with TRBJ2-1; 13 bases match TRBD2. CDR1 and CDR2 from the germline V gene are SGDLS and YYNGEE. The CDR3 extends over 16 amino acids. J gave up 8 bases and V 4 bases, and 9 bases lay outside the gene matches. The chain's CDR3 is CASSSRLAGGVDEQFF. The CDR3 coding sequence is TGTGCCAGCAGCTCGAGACTAGCGGGGGGTGTGGATGAGCAGTTCTTC.

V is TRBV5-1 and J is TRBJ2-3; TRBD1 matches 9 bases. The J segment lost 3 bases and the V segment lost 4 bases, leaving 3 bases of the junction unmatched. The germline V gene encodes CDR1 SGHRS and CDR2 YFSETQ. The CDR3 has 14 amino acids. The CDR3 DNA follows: TGCGCCAGCAGCATCGGGACAGGGACAGATACGCAGTATTTT. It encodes CASSIGTGTDTQYF.

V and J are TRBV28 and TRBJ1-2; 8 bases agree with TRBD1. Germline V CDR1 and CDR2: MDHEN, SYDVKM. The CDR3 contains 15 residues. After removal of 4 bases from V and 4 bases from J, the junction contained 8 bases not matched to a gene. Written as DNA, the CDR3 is TGTGCCAGCAGTTCAGGGCAGGGGGCCATCTATGGCTACACCTTC. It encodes CASSSGQGAIYGYTF.

In DNA form, the CDR3 reads TGTGCCAGCAGCCGCAGGGCGGGAGTAGGGGAGACCCAGTACTTC. It yields the protein CASSRRAGVGETQYF. The genes are TRBV7-2 and TRBJ2-5; 7 bases line up with TRBD2. The CDR3 covers 15 residues. Trimming at V came to 5 bases and at J to 5 bases, leaving 11 bases not matched to a gene. The germline CDR1 and CDR2 sequences are SGHTA and FQGNSA.

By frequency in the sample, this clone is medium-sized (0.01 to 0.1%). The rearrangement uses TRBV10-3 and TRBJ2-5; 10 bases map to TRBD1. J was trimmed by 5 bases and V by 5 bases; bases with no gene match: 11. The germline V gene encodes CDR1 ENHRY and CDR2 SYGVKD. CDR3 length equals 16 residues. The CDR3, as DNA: TGTGCCATCAGTAGCCCCGGGACAGGGGCCAAGGAGACCCAGTACTTC. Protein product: CAISSPGTGAKETQYF.

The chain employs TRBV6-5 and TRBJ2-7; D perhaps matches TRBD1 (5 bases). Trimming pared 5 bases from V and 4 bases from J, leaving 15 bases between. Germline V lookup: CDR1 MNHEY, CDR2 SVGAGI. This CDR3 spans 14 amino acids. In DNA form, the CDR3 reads TGTGCCAGCAGTCAGACAGCCTGGGGATACGAGCAGTACTTC. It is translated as CASSQTAWGYEQYF.

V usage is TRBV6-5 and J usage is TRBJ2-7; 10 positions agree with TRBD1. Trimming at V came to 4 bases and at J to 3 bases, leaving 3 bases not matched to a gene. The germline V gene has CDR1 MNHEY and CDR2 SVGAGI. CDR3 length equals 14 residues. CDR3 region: CASSFRDRGYEQYF. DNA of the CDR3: TGTGCCAGCAGTTTCCGGGACAGGGGCTACGAGCAGTACTTC.

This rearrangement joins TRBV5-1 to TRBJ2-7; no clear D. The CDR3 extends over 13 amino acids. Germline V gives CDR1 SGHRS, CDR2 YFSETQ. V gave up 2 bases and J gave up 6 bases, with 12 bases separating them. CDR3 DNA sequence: TGCGCCAGCAGCTTAAACCTAGTGGGCGAGCAGTACTTC. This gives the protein CASSLNLVGEQYF.

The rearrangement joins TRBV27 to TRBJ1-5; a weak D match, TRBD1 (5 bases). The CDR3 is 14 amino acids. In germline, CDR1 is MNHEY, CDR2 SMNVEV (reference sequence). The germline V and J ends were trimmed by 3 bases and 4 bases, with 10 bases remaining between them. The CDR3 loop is CASSFQGDNQPQHF. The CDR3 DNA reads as TGTGCCAGCAGTTTCCAAGGGGATAATCAGCCCCAGCATTTT.

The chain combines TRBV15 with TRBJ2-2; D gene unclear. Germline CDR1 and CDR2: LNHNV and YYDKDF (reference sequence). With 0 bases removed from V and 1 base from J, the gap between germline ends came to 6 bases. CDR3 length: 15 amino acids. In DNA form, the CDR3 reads TGTGCCACCAGCAGAGATTACGGGAACACCGGGGAGCTGTTTTTT. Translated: CATSRDYGNTGELFF.

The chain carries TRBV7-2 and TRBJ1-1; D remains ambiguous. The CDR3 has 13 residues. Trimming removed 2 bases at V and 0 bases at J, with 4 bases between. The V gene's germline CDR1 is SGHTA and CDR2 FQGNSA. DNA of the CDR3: TGTGCCAGCAGCTTACAGGTGAACACTGAAGCTTTCTTT. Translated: CASSLQVNTEAFF. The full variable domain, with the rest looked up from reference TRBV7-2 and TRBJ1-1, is GAGVSQSPSNKVTEKGKDVELRCDPISGHTALYWYRQSLGQGLEFLIYFQGNSAPDKSGLPSDRFSAERTGGSVSTLTIQRTQQEDSAVYLCASSLQVNTEAFFGQGTRLTVV.

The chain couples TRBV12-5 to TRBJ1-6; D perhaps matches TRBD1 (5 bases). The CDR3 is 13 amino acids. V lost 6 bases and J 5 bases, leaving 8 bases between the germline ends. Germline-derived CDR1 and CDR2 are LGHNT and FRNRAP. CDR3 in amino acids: CASGQENNSPLHF. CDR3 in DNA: TGTGCTAGTGGACAGGAGAATAATTCACCCCTCCACTTT.